The entry below gives a single T cell receptor beta chain sequence along with its context. This sample is part of a study of CD8+ T cells in alopecia areata. Overall study: Tofacitinib administration to treated patients was oral, at 5 to 10 mg twice daily.

There are 13 residues in the CDR3. The germline CDR1 and CDR2 sequences are MNHEY and SMNVEV (reference sequence). V was clipped by 5 bases and J by 5 bases, with 13 bases between them. RNA was isolated and reverse transcribed to cDNA, the sequencing template. Clones were sequenced by immunoSEQ multiplex PCR, and TCRdb holds only the in-frame ones, with some missing. The table lists some 150,000 clones, about 88% of them singletons. Described treatment: oral pan-JAK inhibitor, 5-10 mg twice daily. Alopecia areata patients provided lesional scalp punch biopsies and peripheral blood, both collected for the study.

The receptor was derived from a human donor with alopecia areata. Sequencing used CD8+ T cells sorted from blood, obtained at week 4, from a patient treated with tofacitinib. The chain is built from TRBV27 and TRBJ2-7; TRBD1 is a possible D gene (5 bases). Here the CDR3 DNA reads TGTGCCAGCAGTCCTTCCAGGGATCACGAGCAGTACTTC. Its protein product is CASSPSRDHEQYF.